This TCR beta chain was obtained from a study of T cells after posttransplantation cyclophosphamide. Sequenced by immunoSEQ multiplex PCR; TCRdb stores in-frame clones only, minus some. Of around 23,000 clones listed, approximately 98% are singletons. Germline CDR1 is SGHVS and CDR2 is FQNEAQ. The CDR3 is 15 amino acids. Between the trimmed V and J ends, which lost 5 bases and 2 bases, there was a span of 13 bases. The genes are TRBV7-8 and TRBJ1-5, with a possible D match to TRBD1 (5 bases). This clonotype originated in a middle-aged man in good health, CMV-negative, and a related stem cell transplant donor. Input material: naive CD8+ T cells sorted from PBMCs. The CDR3 DNA reads as TGTGCCAGCAGCCTCCTCGGGGGGGGCAATCAGCCCCAGCATTTT. This translates into CASSLLGGGNQPQHF.